These T cell receptor beta chains were read from a single sample in a study of T cell responses to AZD1222 COVID-19 vaccine. This table comes from immunoSEQ multiplex PCR, and its TCRdb copy is limited to in-frame clones, with some not included. There are 110,000 or so clones in the sample; approximately 91% occur only once, and about a sixth lies in the top ten. The material sequenced was peripheral blood, taken on day 0 of AZD1222 vaccination. All receptors come from an adult in good health. Both conserved end residues are part of each CDR3. The order of the fields is V gene, J gene, D gene, CDR3 length, clone size, CDR3 protein. A D gene is named only where the DNA matches it firmly. Clone sizes are given selectively: once, few, many, or a class where the clone is expanded.

V: TRBV5-1; J: TRBJ1-2; D: -; length: 13; size: -; CDR3: CASSPSGVYGYTF
V: TRBV7-8; J: TRBJ1-2; D: -; length: 13; size: -; CDR3: CASSQPGTIGYTF
V: TRBV5-8; J: TRBJ1-2; D: -; length: 12; size: -; CDR3: CASSLRVGGYTF
V: TRBV7-2; J: TRBJ1-4; D: TRBD1; length: 16; size: -; CDR3: CASSLNRGITNEKLFF
V: TRBV5-1; J: TRBJ2-3; D: TRBD2; length: 15; size: -; CDR3: CASSSRSAGPDTQYF
V: TRBV28; J: TRBJ2-1; D: TRBD1; length: 15; size: once; CDR3: CASSFSGQGGNEQFF
V: TRBV3-1/TRBV3-2; J: TRBJ1-1; D: -; length: 14; size: once; CDR3: CASSQGLMNTEAFF
V: TRBV19; J: TRBJ2-3; D: TRBD1; length: 15; size: -; CDR3: CASGPGTGGPDTQYF
V: TRBV6-2/TRBV6-3; J: TRBJ1-3; D: -; length: 16; size: -; CDR3: CASSNTGAGDGNTIYF
V: TRBV7-2; J: TRBJ1-1; D: -; length: 13; size: -; CDR3: CASSRGPDPEAFF
V: TRBV21-1; J: TRBJ2-1; D: -; length: 16; size: -; CDR3: CASSKGYEAWLNEQFF
V: TRBV5-1; J: TRBJ1-6; D: -; length: 13; size: -; CDR3: CASSLARGSPLHF
V: TRBV5-1; J: TRBJ2-1; D: TRBD2; length: 14; size: once; CDR3: CASGRSGTYNEQFF
V: TRBV7-2; J: TRBJ2-5; D: TRBD2; length: 17; size: -; CDR3: CASSLFGGGARKETQYF
V: TRBV27; J: TRBJ1-1; D: -; length: 15; size: -; CDR3: CASSGTANALTEAFF
V: TRBV21-1; J: TRBJ1-2; D: -; length: 10; size: -; CDR3: CASPTGGYTF
V: TRBV12-3/TRBV12-4; J: TRBJ1-1; D: -; length: 11; size: -; CDR3: CASSRRLEAFF
V: TRBV6-6; J: TRBJ2-7; D: -; length: 13; size: -; CDR3: CASSEGYSYEQYF
V: TRBV27; J: TRBJ1-5; D: -; length: 12; size: -; CDR3: CASSLPNQPQHF
V: TRBV30; J: TRBJ2-1; D: -; length: 13; size: -; CDR3: CAWSVRADNEQFF
V: TRBV7-6; J: TRBJ1-1; D: -; length: 17; size: -; CDR3: CASRAMAGTGVNTEAFF